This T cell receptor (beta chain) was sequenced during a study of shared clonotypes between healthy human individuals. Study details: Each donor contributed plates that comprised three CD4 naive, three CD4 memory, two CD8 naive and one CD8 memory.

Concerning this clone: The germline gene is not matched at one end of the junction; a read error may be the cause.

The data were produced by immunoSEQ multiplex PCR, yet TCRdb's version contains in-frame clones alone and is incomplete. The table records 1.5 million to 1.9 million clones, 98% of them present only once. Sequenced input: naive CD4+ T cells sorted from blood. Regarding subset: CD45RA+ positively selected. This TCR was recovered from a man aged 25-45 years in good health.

The CDR3 coding sequence is TGCAGCGTTGGGGACAGGCGTGACTATGACTACACCTTC. Translation: CSVGDRRDYDYTF. The chain employs TRBV29-1 and TRBJ1-2; 8 positions match TRBD1. The CDR3 has 13 amino acids. The germline V gene has CDR1 SQVTM and CDR2 ANQGSEA. The full variable domain, rest sourced from reference TRBV29-1 and TRBJ1-2, is SAVISQKPSRDICQRGTSLTIQCQVDSQVTMMFWYRQQPGQSLTLIATANQGSEATYESGFVIDKFPISRPNLTFSTLTVSNMSPEDSSIYLCSVGDRRDYDYTFGSGTRLTVV.